This T cell receptor (beta chain) was observed in a study of identical twins. TCRdb re-analysed the 5' RACE reads in MiXCR, keeping a single row per CDR3 protein. The table shows hundreds of thousands of distinct CDR3 sequences, with 15% to 20% occurring only once. Germline CDR1 is SNHLY and CDR2 is FYNNEI. The CDR3 consists of 15 residues. The V and J ends lost 2 bases and 4 bases respectively, with 9 bases between them. The sample was also linked to a second study, of T cells expressing NK-cell markers.

The V gene is TRBV2, the J gene TRBJ2-6, with D maybe TRBD2 (6 bases). The sequence came from a woman younger than 30 in good health. Material for sequencing was PBMCs. CDR3 loop: CASSERRVGANVLTF. CDR3 in DNA: TGTGCCAGCAGTGAACGGAGGGTCGGGGCCAACGTCCTGACTTTC. The whole variable domain, remainder taken from reference TRBV2 and TRBJ2-6, is EPEVTQTPSHQVTQMGQEVILRCVPISNHLYFYWYRQILGQKVEFLVSFYNNEISEKSEIFDDQFSVERPDGSNFTLKIRSTKLEDSAMYFCASSERRVGANVLTFGAGSRLTVL.